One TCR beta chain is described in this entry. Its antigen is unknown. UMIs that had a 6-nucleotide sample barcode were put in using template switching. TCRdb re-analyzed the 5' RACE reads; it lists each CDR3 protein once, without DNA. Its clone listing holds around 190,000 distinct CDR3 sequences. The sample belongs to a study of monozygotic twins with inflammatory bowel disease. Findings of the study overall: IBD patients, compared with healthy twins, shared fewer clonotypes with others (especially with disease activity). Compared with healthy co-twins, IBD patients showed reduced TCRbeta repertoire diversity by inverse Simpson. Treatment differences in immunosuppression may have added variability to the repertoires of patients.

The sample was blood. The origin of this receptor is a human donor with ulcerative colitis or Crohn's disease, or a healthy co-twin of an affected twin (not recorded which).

The CDR3 here is CATTGGPANYGYTF. The chain joins TRBV6-6 to TRBJ1-2; the TRBD1 assignment by TCRdb is unverifiable without DNA. CDR1 is MNHNY and CDR2 is SVGAGI in the germline V gene (reference sequence). The CDR3 has 14 residues.